The 32 T cell receptor beta chains listed next were all sequenced from one sample in a study of CXCR3-negative and CXCR3-positive naive CD8 T cells. All TRB cDNA libraries came from 5' RACE performed with UMI labels. TCRdb re-called the 5' RACE reads; every CDR3 protein appears as one record, without DNA. This listing includes roughly 8,700 distinct CDR3 sequences. Source material: naive CXCR3- CD8+ T cells from blood. The subset denotes: CD45RO-CCR7+CD27+CD95- naive CD8+ T cells lacking CXCR3 (TNR3-). The receptors derive from a human donor in good health. Some clones in this sample may be carry-over from other donors' samples.

The chain links TRBV7-6 to TRBJ2-3. There are 15 residues in the CDR3. In germline, CDR1 is SGHVS, CDR2 FNYEAQ. The CDR3 is CASSPELRVADTQYF.

V usage is TRBV23-1 and J usage is TRBJ1-1; TCRdb names TRBD1, which stays unverified in the absence of DNA. TRBV23-1 is treated as an ORF (open reading frame) with a function not yet certain. This CDR3 is 15 amino acids long. Here the CDR3 reads CASRPTGGRNTEAFF.

This chain connects TRBV11-3 to TRBJ1-1. CDR3 length equals 12 residues. The germline V gene has CDR1 SGHNT and CDR2 YENEEA. CDR3 in amino acids: CASGQGRVEAFF.

The chain employs TRBV2 and TRBJ2-7; the TCRdb D gene call, TRBD2, has no DNA to confirm it. CDR1 and CDR2 (germline): SNHLY, FYNNEI. CDR3 length: 13 residues. The CDR3 here is CASAPSGTVEQYF.

This clonotype is deemed medium-sized by its frequency. V usage is TRBV29-1 and J usage is TRBJ1-5; TCRdb lists TRBD1, though no DNA is available to test this call. The CDR3 has 12 amino acids. Germline V CDR1 and CDR2: SQVTM, ANQGSEA. The CDR3 sequence: CSVLTGNQPQHF.

This clonotype counts as medium-sized by frequency. This sequence joins TRBV12-3 or TRBV12-4 and TRBJ1-1. The CDR3 runs 13 residues. This CDR3 reads CASSFGVYTEAFF.

The chain recombines TRBV4-3 with TRBJ2-2; TCRdb outputs TRBD1, but without DNA this stays unchecked. The CDR3 has 15 residues. Germline V gene sequence: CDR1 LGHNA, CDR2 YSLEER. Here the CDR3 reads CASSQDGPAPGELFF.

The chain uses TRBV9 and TRBJ2-1; the D call from TCRdb, TRBD1, cannot be confirmed without DNA. The length of the CDR3 is 15 residues. Germline CDR1 reads SGDLS; CDR2 reads YYNGEE. CDR3 sequence: CASSATGTTRGEQFF.

Measured by frequency, this clonotype is medium-sized. This chain joins TRBV19 and TRBJ2-5; without DNA, the TCRdb call of TRBD2 cannot be checked. CDR3 size: 15 residues. Germline loops: CDR1 LNHDA, CDR2 SQIVND (reference sequence). The CDR3 loop is CASSIVLAGGQTQYF.

This clonotype is identified as medium-sized from frequency. The chain uses TRBV7-9 and TRBJ1-1. This CDR3 region has 14 residues. Per germline, CDR1 SEHNR and CDR2 FQNEAQ (reference sequence). The CDR3 loop reads CASSPAGFRTEAFF.

This clonotype counts as medium-sized (0.01 to 0.1%) by frequency. V usage is TRBV7-2 and J usage is TRBJ1-2; there is no DNA to check the TCRdb D call of TRBD1. The CDR3 contains 15 residues. The germline V gene encodes CDR1 SGHTA and CDR2 FQGNSA. CDR3 sequence: CASSPRKGTGHGYTF.

This clonotype is deemed medium-sized (0.01 to 0.1%) by its frequency. This CDR3 is CATSSETRSSDEQYF. The chain recombines TRBV15 with TRBJ2-7. CDR1 is LNHNV, CDR2 YYDKDF, per germline (reference sequence). The CDR3 loop spans 15 amino acids.

According to its frequency, this clonotype is medium-sized. The chain employs TRBV29-1 and TRBJ2-2; the D gene TCRdb calls, TRBD2, cannot be checked with no DNA. From germline, CDR1 is SQVTM and CDR2 ANQGSEA. The length of the CDR3 is 12 residues. The CDR3: CSVEAGTGELFF.

The genes are TRBV12-3 or TRBV12-4 and TRBJ2-7. The CDR3 runs 14 residues. CDR3 loop: CASSFKGLPYEQYF.

By frequency, this clonotype registers medium-sized (0.01 to 0.1%). The rearrangement joins TRBV3-1 to TRBJ2-4; the TRBD2 assignment by TCRdb is unverifiable without DNA. Germline loops: CDR1 LGHDT, CDR2 YNNKEL (reference sequence). This CDR3 contains 15 residues. CDR3 sequence reads: CASSPGLLPKNIQYF.

V usage is TRBV25-1 and J usage is TRBJ2-2; TCRdb's D gene call, TRBD1, goes unchecked for lack of DNA. Germline-derived CDR1 and CDR2 are MGHDK and SYGVNS. The CDR3 covers 15 residues. This chain's CDR3 is CASSEGTVNTGELFF.

This clonotype shows up as medium-sized by frequency. The chain uses TRBV7-9 and TRBJ2-7; without DNA, the TCRdb call of TRBD2 cannot be checked. Germline assignment: CDR1 SEHNR and CDR2 FQNEAQ (reference sequence). The CDR3 loop spans 15 amino acids. This CDR3 is CASRRGLAGEFEQYF.

This rearrangement joins TRBV7-9 to TRBJ2-1; the TRBD2 assignment by TCRdb is unverifiable without DNA. Per germline, CDR1 SEHNR and CDR2 FQNEAQ (reference sequence). The CDR3 runs to 14 residues. The CDR3 protein is CASSLTSGYNEQFF.

This clonotype ranks as medium-sized in terms of frequency. The rearrangement uses TRBV7-2 and TRBJ1-1; TCRdb lists TRBD1, though no DNA is available to test this call. The CDR3 has 17 amino acids. From germline, CDR1 is SGHTA and CDR2 FQGNSA. The CDR3 reads CASSLFAGFVSNTEAFF. Full variable domain (remainder filled in from reference TRBV7-2 and TRBJ1-1): GAGVSQSPSNKVTEKGKDVELRCDPISGHTALYWYRQSLGQGLEFLIYFQGNSAPDKSGLPSDRFSAERTGGSVSTLTIQRTQQEDSAVYLCASSLFAGFVSNTEAFFGQGTRLTVV.

This clonotype is classed as medium-sized (0.01 to 0.1%) by frequency. This rearrangement joins TRBV7-2 to TRBJ1-2; TCRdb designates TRBD1, a call that cannot be tested without DNA. The CDR3 is made up of 17 amino acids. Looked up from germline, CDR1 is SGHTA and CDR2 is FQGNSA. CDR3 sequence reads: CASSVPRGQGAASGYTF. Full variable domain (remainder filled in from reference TRBV7-2 and TRBJ1-2): GAGVSQSPSNKVTEKGKDVELRCDPISGHTALYWYRQSLGQGLEFLIYFQGNSAPDKSGLPSDRFSAERTGGSVSTLTIQRTQQEDSAVYLCASSVPRGQGAASGYTFGSGTRLTVV.

This rearrangement joins TRBV3-1 to TRBJ2-7; absent DNA, TCRdb's TRBD1 call cannot be checked. The CDR3 extends over 14 amino acids. Germline-derived CDR1 and CDR2 are LGHDT and YNNKEL (reference sequence). The CDR3 is CASSDAGATYEQYF.

This chain joins TRBV19 and TRBJ1-4; absent DNA, TCRdb's TRBD1 call cannot be checked. The CDR3 contains 14 residues. Germline lookup yields CDR1 LNHDA and CDR2 SQIVND (reference sequence). The CDR3 loop is CASSIRQENEKLFF.

The gene calls are TRBV3-1 and TRBJ1-1; the TCRdb D gene call, TRBD1, has no DNA to confirm it. Germline CDR1 reads LGHDT; CDR2 reads YNNKEL (reference sequence). The CDR3 is made up of 13 amino acids. The CDR3 loop is CASRQAMNTEAFF.

The genes are TRBV29-1 and TRBJ1-2; the TCRdb call, TRBD1, lacks DNA for checking. The CDR3 covers 14 residues. Germline loops: CDR1 SQVTM, CDR2 ANQGSEA. The CDR3 protein is CSVGPEQTRYGYTF.

The chain joins TRBV4-2 to TRBJ2-1. CDR3 length: 14 amino acids. In germline, CDR1 is LGHNA, CDR2 YNFKEQ. The CDR3 region is CASSQARDYNEQFF.

This clonotype ranks as medium-sized in terms of frequency. The genes are TRBV5-1 and TRBJ2-7; there is no DNA to check the TCRdb D call of TRBD1. This CDR3 has 13 residues. Germline CDR1 and CDR2: SGHRS and YFSETQ. The CDR3 sequence: CASSTAQGTEQYF.

The CDR3 loop is CASSLETGPAGGLPYNEQFF. The chain employs TRBV7-3 and TRBJ2-1; the D call from TCRdb, TRBD2, cannot be confirmed without DNA. The CDR3 has 20 amino acids. The germline V gene has CDR1 SGHTA and CDR2 FQGTGA.

This clonotype registers medium-sized by frequency. The chain combines TRBV29-1 with TRBJ1-5. The CDR3 consists of 12 residues. Germline-derived CDR1 and CDR2 are SQVTM and ANQGSEA. The CDR3 sequence: CSVHDSNQPQHF.

This rearrangement joins TRBV6-2 or TRBV6-3 to TRBJ2-1; TCRdb's D gene call, TRBD2, goes unchecked for lack of DNA. Germline CDR1 MNHEY, CDR2 SVGEGT. The CDR3 has 15 residues. The CDR3: CASSTSSGSPDEQFF.

This clonotype is called medium-sized based on its frequency. V and J are TRBV4-1 and TRBJ2-1; TCRdb designates TRBD1, a call that cannot be tested without DNA. Germline V gene data show CDR1 as MGHRA and CDR2 as YSYEKL. The CDR3 totals 14 residues. The CDR3 reads CASSQVGGDNEQFF.

The genes are TRBV19 and TRBJ2-1; checking the TCRdb D call of TRBD2 is not possible without DNA. There are 17 residues in the CDR3. CDR1 and CDR2 from the germline V gene are LNHDA and SQIVND (reference sequence). CDR3 amino acids: CASSMVTSGSRDNEQFF. Together with reference TRBV19 and TRBJ2-1, the CDR3 gives the full variable domain: DGGITQSPKYLFRKEGQNVTLSCEQNLNHDAMYWYRQDPGQGLRLIYYSQIVNDFQKGDIAEGYSVSREKKESFPLTVTSAQKNPTAFYLCASSMVTSGSRDNEQFFGPGTRLTVL.

This clonotype registers medium-sized by frequency. The chain recombines TRBV12-3 or TRBV12-4 with TRBJ2-1. The CDR3 extends over 16 amino acids. The CDR3 is CASSQVGKGPYNEQFF.